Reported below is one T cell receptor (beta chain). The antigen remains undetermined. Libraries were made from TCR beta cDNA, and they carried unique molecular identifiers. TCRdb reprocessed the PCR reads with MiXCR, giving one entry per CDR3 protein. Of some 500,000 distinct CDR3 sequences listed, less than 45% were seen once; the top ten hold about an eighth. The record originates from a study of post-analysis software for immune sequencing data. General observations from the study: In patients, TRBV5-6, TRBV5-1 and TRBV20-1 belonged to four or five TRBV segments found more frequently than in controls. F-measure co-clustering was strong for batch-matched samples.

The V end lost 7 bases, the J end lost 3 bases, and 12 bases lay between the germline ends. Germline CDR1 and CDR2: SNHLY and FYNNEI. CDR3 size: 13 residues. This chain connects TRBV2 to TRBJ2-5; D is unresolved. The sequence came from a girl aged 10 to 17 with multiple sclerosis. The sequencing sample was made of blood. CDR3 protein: CASNLDLKETQYF. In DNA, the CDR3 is TGTGCCAGCAACCTGGACCTTAAAGAGACCCAGTACTTC. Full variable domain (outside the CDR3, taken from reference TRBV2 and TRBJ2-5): EPEVTQTPSHQVTQMGQEVILRCVPISNHLYFYWYRQILGQKVEFLVSFYNNEISEKSEIFDDQFSVERPDGSNFTLKIRSTKLEDSAMYFCASNLDLKETQYFGPGTRLLVL.